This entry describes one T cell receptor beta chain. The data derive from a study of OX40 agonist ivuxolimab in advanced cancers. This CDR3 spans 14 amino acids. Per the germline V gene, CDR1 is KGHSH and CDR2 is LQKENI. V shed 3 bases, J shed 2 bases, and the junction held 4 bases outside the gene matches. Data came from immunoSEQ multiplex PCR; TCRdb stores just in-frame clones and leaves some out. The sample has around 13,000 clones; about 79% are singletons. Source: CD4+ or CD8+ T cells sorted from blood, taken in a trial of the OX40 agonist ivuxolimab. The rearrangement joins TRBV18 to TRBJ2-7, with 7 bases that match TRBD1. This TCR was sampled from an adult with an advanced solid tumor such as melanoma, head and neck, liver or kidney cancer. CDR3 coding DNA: TGTGCCAGCTCACCGCCGGACAGGACCTACGAGCAGTACTTC. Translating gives CASSPPDRTYEQYF.